This paragraph reports one T cell receptor beta chain. This clonotype was seen at least ten times. The target of this receptor is not known. Base qualities were left out, and no much larger clone turns up one base away. The time point label on this specimen signifies: newly diagnosed GD, antithyroid drugs for less than 3 months. For both TCR sequencing and RNA sequencing, RNA was extracted from PBMCs using TRIzol. The diagnosis of Graves' disease followed American Thyroid Association guidelines. Patients were recruited from an endocrinology department in Xi'an, China. Each patient gave about 9.1 milliliters of peripheral blood, collected in an EDTA anticoagulant tube. Ficoll Paque Plus density gradient separation was used to isolate PBMCs, and no additional T cell sorting was done. An Agilent 2100 Bioanalyzer and agarose gel were used to assess RNA quality, and a NanoDrop 2000 was used to measure RNA concentration.

This record comes from a study of regulatory T cells in long-lasting Graves disease (dated by TCRdb to the early 2020s). Background for the entire study: Newly diagnosed Graves' disease patients had taken antithyroid drugs for less than 3 months. Patients with persistent Graves' disease were compared with patients with newly diagnosed Graves' disease using TCR sequencing and RNA sequencing of peripheral blood. The study was conducted in China and was registered as a clinical trial. A total of approximately 35 samples underwent TCR sequencing: about 13 from persistent and roughly 20 from newly diagnosed Graves' disease patients. Results and caveats for the whole study, not just this receptor: Persistent disease showed preferential use of TRBV28, TRBJ1-2 and TRBJ2-5, whereas newly diagnosed disease favored TRBV20-1 and TRBJ2-1. Sequencing and analysis were limited to the TCR beta chain. Persistent patients shared more public clonotypes among themselves (over 2,500) than newly diagnosed patients did (approximately 970). The authors noted that the small sample size was a limitation that may lower accuracy. The study examined only peripheral blood because the primary lesion, thyroid tissue, could not be accessed. Compared with newly diagnosed patients, patients with persistent Graves' disease had lower TCR Shannon entropy and fewer highly expanded clones, which suggests clonal expansion.

V trim: 6 bases; J trim: 3 bases; unmatched bases: 7. The CDR3 holds 13 amino acids from the cysteine to the phenylalanine. Of all the DNA, just the CDR3 is kept, 39 bases in frame from base 1. CDR1 and CDR2 are drawn from the germline V gene: SQVTM, ANQGSEA. Libraries were made using multiplex PCR. The run used an Illumina HiSeq 4000. CDR3 regions were amplified by Arm-PCR with iRepertoire HTBI primers to construct TCR beta libraries. Before sequencing, the PCR products went through gel purification. Turning to the authors' computational methods: Across samples, fewer than 70 TRBV and 13 to 15 TRBJ segments were identified and used for gene usage analysis of CDR3 amino acid clonotypes. COPE and FqMerger were used to merge filtered high-quality paired reads into contigs. BLAST was used to align contigs to IMGT TRBV, TRBD and TRBJ reference genes, with CDR3 defined following IMGT. Any clonotype with a frequency above 0.1% was counted as a highly expanded clone. Shannon entropy was used to measure repertoire diversity, and the Gini coefficient was used to measure V-J evenness. Public clonotypes were defined as clonotypes shared by more than one individual. TCRdb reanalyzed the raw reads on its own, using fastp at Q25 for trimming and MiXCR for clone calling, and kept in-frame beta chains. Every entry covers one CDR3 protein and lists the most common genes and DNA from its rows. None of the V and J calls come from the authors' own analysis; TCRdb made them. A total of 450,000 to 600,000 distinct CDR3 sequences appear in this sample, roughly 13% of them only once. The top ten constitute approximately 9.3% of the sample.

These same data were also listed under a study on T cells in Graves' hyperthyroidism and ophthalmopathy. The second paper states: Stable Graves' hyperthyroidism was defined as no progression to ophthalmopathy during 18 months of follow-up. The hyperthyroidism patients were between 18 and 65 years old and newly diagnosed, with a disease duration of less than 2 months. The study excluded patients with uncontrolled infections, other autoimmune diseases, pregnancy or lactation. Diagnoses were based on clinical symptoms, serum thyroxine and TRAb, thyroid ultrasound and orbital computed tomography. For the first round of RT-PCR on the TCR CDR3, the HTBI primer set was used together with the Qiagen OneStep RT-PCR kit. Blood samples also contained most of the expanded thyroid clonotypes (frequency above 0.001), which suggests that blood repertoires may reflect thyroid immune responses. Ophthalmopathy was separated from stable hyperthyroidism by a 13 V-J signature model, with over 85% sensitivity and roughly 81% specificity obtained in cross-validation and 80%/75% obtained in testing. During validation, the model predicted progression to ophthalmopathy a median of about 6.3 months ahead of onset, with almost 71% sensitivity and almost 75% specificity. TCR V-J signatures able to tell the groups apart were searched for in a discovery cohort of around 95 patients, of whom roughly 42 had Graves' ophthalmopathy and about 60 had stable Graves' hyperthyroidism. Whether ophthalmopathy could be predicted prospectively was tested in an independent validation cohort made up of about 20 hyperthyroidism patients plus 17 patients who later progressed to ophthalmopathy. The 90 to 100 discovery patients were randomly split 7:3 into training and test sets. Thyroid tissue and blood T-cell repertoires from several Graves' hyperthyroidism patients were also compared in the study. Following sampling, methimazole starting at 30 mg daily was given to hyperthyroidism patients, and high-dose intravenous methylprednisolone was given to ophthalmopathy patients. A second multiplex PCR round built the libraries, followed by size selection and purification. Libraries were sequenced paired-end with 100 bp reads on an Illumina HiSeq2000. SOAPnuke was used to process the raw data, with reads discarded if the reads contained adapters or uncalled bases, had a mean Phred below 15, or lacked an exact constant-primer or identifier match. COPE v1.2.5 was used to merge the high-quality paired reads, and each unique nucleotide sequence was defined as a clonotype. MiTCR v1.1 was used to align the clonotypes against IMGT TRBV, TRBD and TRBJ reference segments. Only V-J combinations with frequency above 0.0001, covering 99% to 99.2% of repertoires, were analysed. A TCS score was defined as the ratio of F50 (clonal expansion) to E x V (chaos), with BLOSUM62-based TCRdist applied between CDR3 peptides within each V-J. Welch's t-statistics and random forest reduced 450 to 600 V-J features to under 15, which were used in a naive Bayes classifier (R e1071). Sample size was not statistically predetermined, and blinding of investigators to group allocation was not performed. TCR Vbeta CDR3 sequencing of 120 to 150 peripheral blood samples (fewer than 45 ophthalmopathy, roughly 74 hyperthyroidism and roughly 17 progressor patients) is reported in the paper.

Sequences were derived from peripheral blood mononuclear cells (PBMCs), sampled at new diagnosis, from a patient treated with antithyroid drugs. Recombination connected TRBV29-1 to TRBJ2-7; TRBD1 lines up with 8 middle nucleotides. The TCR was taken from a man aged 30 to 39 with Graves disease. Donor details come from another sample of the same person, matched by shared clones. At the DNA level, the sequence is TGCAGCGTGGCACAGGGGGAAGGCTACGAGCAGTACTTC. This yields the protein CSVAQGEGYEQYF.